This TCR beta chain was recovered during a study of cytomegalovirus exposure and HLA in healthy donors. Background on the study: The Caucasian-associated ancestry cluster held roughly 78% of around 380 genotyped donors.

The primer mix had 60 Vbeta and 13 Jbeta primers. Clones were read by immunoSEQ multiplex PCR, and TCRdb kept only the in-frame ones, dropping some. The sample has approximately 75,000 clones. This clone is medium-sized (0.01 to 0.1%) by frequency. Germline CDR1 ENHRY, CDR2 SYGVKD. V was pared by 11 bases and J by 5 bases, with 6 bases of the junction left unmatched. This CDR3 is 12 amino acids long. The receptor was derived from a man aged 40-49 years in good health and CMV-seronegative. The sequenced sample was PBMCs. V is TRBV10-3 and J is TRBJ2-4; 7 bases are shared with TRBD1. The CDR3 spells CASRDRENIQYF. Here the CDR3 DNA reads TGTGCCTCCCGGGACAGAGAAAACATTCAGTACTTC.